The 23 T cell receptor beta chains below were found in one sample sequenced in a study of control samples from healthy donors and cancer patients. TCRdb's copy holds only in-frame clones and misses some; the assay was immunoSEQ multiplex PCR. The profile shows fewer than 500,000 clones, about nine tenths of them singletons. Material: PBMCs. All receptors come from a man aged 40-55 years with head and neck cancer.

The chain joins TRBV5-1 to TRBJ2-2; 8 bases line up with TRBD1. The CDR3 extends over 12 amino acids. The junction had 1 base not matched to a gene; V was cut back by 4 bases and J by 8 bases. In germline, CDR1 is SGHRS, CDR2 YFSETQ. The CDR3 bases are TGCGCCAGCAGCGGGGACAGGGGGGAGCTGTTTTTT. It codes for CASSGDRGELFF.

This clone came up once. The rearrangement links TRBV24-1 to TRBJ1-4; D not certain. The V gene lost 2 bases and the J gene lost 10 bases, with 7 bases spanning the gap. The CDR3 has 12 amino acids. Germline V lookup: CDR1 KGHDR, CDR2 SFDVKD. CDR3 nucleotides: TGTGCCACCAGTGATTCCCCAGGAAAACTGTTTTTT. The encoded protein is CATSDSPGKLFF.

This clone came up a few times. The chain joins TRBV7-9 to TRBJ2-4, with D uncertain. V lost 1 base to trimming and J lost 8 bases, with 6 bases between them. The CDR3 has 12 residues. CDR1 and CDR2 from the germline V gene are SEHNR and FQNEAQ (reference sequence). Written as DNA, the CDR3 is TGTGCCAGCAGCTTAGAGTTAGACATTCAGTACTTC. Translating gives CASSLELDIQYF. Together with reference TRBV7-9 and TRBJ2-4, the CDR3 gives the full variable domain: DTGVSQNPRHKITKRGQNVTFRCDPISEHNRLYWYRQTLGQGPEFLTYFQNEAQLEKSRLLSDRFSAERPKGSFSTLEIQRTEQGDSAMYLCASSLELDIQYFGAGTRLSVL.

This chain uses TRBV7-9 with TRBJ2-1; 8 nucleotides align to TRBD1. CDR1 SEHNR and CDR2 FQNEAQ come from the germline V gene (reference sequence). The CDR3 covers 16 residues. The V segment lost 5 bases and the J segment 7 bases; nucleotides outside the gene matches: 13. In DNA, the CDR3 is TGTGCCAGCAGCACGACGAACAGCCGACAGGGGAATGAGCAGTTCTTC. It is translated as CASSTTNSRQGNEQFF.

The rearrangement links TRBV7-9 to TRBJ2-5; the D gene is possibly TRBD2 (6 bases). The germline V and J ends were trimmed by 3 bases and 5 bases, with 10 bases remaining between them. Germline CDR1 and CDR2: SEHNR and FQNEAQ (reference sequence). This CDR3 has 13 amino acids. CDR3 DNA: TGTGCCAGCAGCTTCGGGGGTTGGGAGACCCAGTACTTC. It yields the protein CASSFGGWETQYF.

As DNA, the CDR3 is TGTGCCAGCAGCTTAGGGCTAGCGGGAAATGAGCAGTTCTTC. It specifies CASSLGLAGNEQFF. V and J are TRBV11-2 and TRBJ2-1; 9 bases are a match to TRBD2. Per the germline V gene, CDR1 is SGHAT and CDR2 is FQNNGV. Trimming at V came to 1 base and at J to 7 bases, leaving 2 bases not matched to a gene. This CDR3 comprises 14 residues.

The table lists this clone with a few counts. The V call is TRBV19, the J call TRBJ2-7; D remains ambiguous. V was cut by 3 bases and J by 4 bases, with 10 bases left in between. The CDR3 totals 13 residues. From germline, CDR1 is LNHDA and CDR2 SQIVND (reference sequence). The CDR3 sequence: CASSITLLYEQYF. CDR3 DNA sequence: TGTGCCAGTAGTATCACCCTTCTTTACGAGCAGTACTTC.

This sequence joins TRBV4-3 and TRBJ1-2, with D perhaps TRBD1 (5 bases). V was trimmed by 4 bases and J by 5 bases, leaving 14 bases between them. Germline values: CDR1 LGHNA, CDR2 YSLEER. The CDR3 spans 14 residues. The CDR3 DNA sequence: TGCGCCAGCAGCCCCCGAGGCAGGGCTTATGGCTACACCTTC. It codes for CASSPRGRAYGYTF.

The J gene is TRBJ1-6, the V gene TRBV28; the D gene is possibly TRBD1 (5 bases). Germline CDR1 and CDR2: MDHEN and SYDVKM. The germline V and J ends were trimmed by 8 bases and 6 bases, with 14 bases remaining between them. The CDR3 totals 14 residues. The DNA of the CDR3 is TGTGCCAGCGGAGACAGAGAGATTAATTCACCCCTCCACTTT. Translated, it gives CASGDREINSPLHF. Using reference TRBV28 and TRBJ1-6 for the parts outside the CDR3, the full variable domain is DVKVTQSSRYLVKRTGEKVFLECVQDMDHENMFWYRQDPGLGLRLIYFSYDVKMKEKGDIPEGYSVSREKKERFSLILESASTNQTSMYLCASGDREINSPLHFGNGTRLTVT.

The V and J genes are TRBV3-1 (or the pseudogene TRBV3-2) and TRBJ1-1; D may be TRBD1 (6 bases). The V and J ends lost 3 bases and 5 bases respectively, with 10 bases between them. Germline CDR1 is LGHDT and CDR2 is YNNKEL (reference sequence). The CDR3 spans 13 residues. CDR3 residues: CASSQGASTEAFF. CDR3 bases: TGTGCCAGCAGCCAGGGGGCAAGTACTGAAGCTTTCTTT.

The V and J genes are TRBV19 and TRBJ2-2; D not certain. The germline gives CDR1 LNHDA, CDR2 SQIVND (reference sequence). Trimming took off 5 bases at V and 5 bases at J, with 18 bases between the two ends. The CDR3 is 16 residues long. CDR3 nucleotides: TGTGCCAGTAGTGGGGTGCAGGCAGTATGGACCGGGGAGCTGTTTTTT. This gives the protein CASSGVQAVWTGELFF.

The V gene is TRBV29-1, the J gene TRBJ1-1; the D gene is possibly TRBD1 (5 bases). The CDR3 has 11 amino acids. Deletions cut 7 bases from V and 3 bases from J, with 9 bases between. Germline CDR1 SQVTM, CDR2 ANQGSEA. The DNA of the CDR3 is TGCAGCGGCGGGACCCACACTGAAGCTTTCTTT. Translated, it gives CSGGTHTEAFF.

This clone was seen a few times. The rearrangement joins TRBV7-9 to TRBJ1-5; 8 positions agree with TRBD1. Germline trimming cut 3 bases from V and 3 bases from J; bases unmatched to any gene: 10. The CDR3 has 17 amino acids. Germline V gene lookup returns CDR1 SEHNR and CDR2 FQNEAQ (reference sequence). CDR3 sequence: CASSFGRTGRHNQPQHF. As DNA, the CDR3 is TGTGCCAGCAGCTTCGGACGGACAGGGAGGCACAATCAGCCCCAGCATTTT.

The chain links TRBV5-1 to TRBJ2-1; weak D call: TRBD2 (5 bases). Germline V gene lookup returns CDR1 SGHRS and CDR2 YFSETQ. V lost 0 bases to trimming and J lost 8 bases, with 15 bases between them. The CDR3 has 15 amino acids. The CDR3 loop reads CASSLVVGGLDEQFF. CDR3 sequence (DNA): TGCGCCAGCAGCTTGGTGGTTGGCGGGTTGGATGAGCAGTTCTTC.

This chain links TRBV11-2 with TRBJ1-6; 10 nucleotides line up with TRBD1. Germline CDR1 SGHAT, CDR2 FQNNGV. This CDR3 comprises 15 residues. Unmatched junction bases numbered 8, after V lost 5 bases and J lost 10 bases. CDR3 bases: TGTGCCAGCAGCGCGACAGGGGGCACGGAATCACCCCTCCACTTT. Its protein is CASSATGGTESPLHF.

The chain couples TRBV27 to TRBJ2-7; a weak D match, TRBD1 (6 bases). This CDR3 has 16 amino acids. Germline V gives CDR1 MNHEY, CDR2 SMNVEV (reference sequence). Trimming cost V 6 bases and J 1 base, with 19 bases left between them. This CDR3 reads CASRGALGTSSYEQYF. The CDR3 DNA is TGTGCCAGCAGGGGGGCATTGGGGACCTCTTCCTACGAGCAGTACTTC.

V gene TRBV10-3 combines with J gene TRBJ1-1, with a weak D call TRBD1 (5 bases). Germline-derived CDR1 and CDR2 are ENHRY and SYGVKD. V was clipped by 0 bases and J by 8 bases, with 16 bases between them. The CDR3 has 15 residues. The CDR3 DNA reads as TGTGCCATCAGTGAGTCTGGGGGGAAAGAGGAGGAAGCTTTCTTT. It is translated as CAISESGGKEEEAFF.

This clone is a singleton in its sample. V and J are TRBV19 and TRBJ1-5; no definite D call. The CDR3 length is 13 residues. V lost 3 bases, J lost 3 bases, and 6 bases lay in between. Germline V gene sequence: CDR1 LNHDA, CDR2 SQIVND (reference sequence). As DNA, the CDR3 is TGTGCCAGTAGTATTAACATCAATCAGCCCCAGCATTTT. It codes for CASSININQPQHF.

The rearrangement joins TRBV6-5 to TRBJ1-2; a possible D gene is TRBD1 (6 bases). Germline V lookup: CDR1 MNHEY, CDR2 SVGAGI. The CDR3 extends over 13 amino acids. The germline V and J ends were trimmed by 7 bases and 2 bases, with 11 bases remaining between them. The CDR3 sequence: CASTRRGNYGYTF. CDR3 DNA: TGTGCCAGCACTAGAAGGGGGAACTATGGCTACACCTTC.

J is TRBJ1-5 and V is TRBV7-6; D remains unclear. Germline lookup yields CDR1 SGHVS and CDR2 FNYEAQ. Trimming cost V 2 bases and J 1 base, with 6 bases left between them. The length of the CDR3 is 14 residues. The CDR3 DNA follows: TGTGCCAGCAGCTTAACCCAGAGCAATCAGCCCCAGCATTTT. Its protein is CASSLTQSNQPQHF.

V is TRBV5-6 and J is TRBJ2-7; 9 bases fit TRBD2. Germline V gene sequence: CDR1 SGHDT, CDR2 YYEEEE. This CDR3 contains 15 residues. Trimming cost V 4 bases and J 4 bases; bases outside gene matches: 9. CDR3 residues: CASSRGTSSLYEQYF. CDR3 DNA: TGTGCCAGCAGCCGGGGGACTAGCAGTTTATACGAGCAGTACTTC.

The CDR3 protein is CASSRRDTQYF. CDR3 coding DNA: TGTGCCAGCAGCCGTCGGGATACGCAGTATTTT. The chain combines TRBV28 with TRBJ2-3, with D unclear. The CDR3 is made up of 11 amino acids. The V gene lost 6 bases and the J gene lost 6 bases, with 7 bases spanning the gap. CDR1 is MDHEN, CDR2 SYDVKM, per germline.

The chain carries TRBV6-5 and TRBJ2-5, with TRBD1 matching over 7 bases. Trimming at V came to 7 bases and at J to 3 bases, leaving 11 bases not matched to a gene. The CDR3 is 15 amino acids. Germline CDR1 MNHEY, CDR2 SVGAGI. CDR3 nucleotides: TGTGCCAGCACGGCCGCCGGGGACAGCAAAGAGACCCAGTACTTC. Its protein product is CASTAAGDSKETQYF.